The entry below describes one T cell receptor (beta chain). Clones were read by immunoSEQ multiplex PCR, and TCRdb kept only the in-frame ones, dropping some. The sample yields some 630,000 clones, 60% to 80% seen once. The record originates from a study of shared clonotypes between healthy human individuals. Study in general: Each donor's CD8 memory used one plate, CD8 naive two, each CD4 subset three.

Germline lookup yields CDR1 SNHLY and CDR2 FYNNEI. The germline V and J ends were trimmed by 6 bases and 4 bases, with 7 bases remaining between them. The CDR3 is made up of 11 amino acids. The material sequenced was memory CD4+ T cells sorted from blood. Subset here: CD45RA-negative fraction. This clonotype was sampled from a woman aged 25 to 39 in good health. This rearrangement joins TRBV2 to TRBJ2-7; no firm D call. The CDR3 bases are TGTGCCAGCAGACAGCGTTACGAGCAGTACTTC. Translated: CASRQRYEQYF.